Described below is a single T cell receptor beta chain sequence and its context. What antigen it recognizes has not been identified. Per-base quality was not reported, and no clone a single base away is much larger than it. This entry comes from a study of shared clonotypes between healthy human individuals (dated by TCRdb to about 2020). With respect to the entire study: The cohort included a few men and two women between 18 and 49 years of age. For each donor, CD4 naive and CD4 memory were each run on three plates, CD8 naive on two plates, and CD8 memory on one plate. To estimate repertoire size and how much clonotype sharing occurs between individuals, the study deeply sequenced the blood TCR repertoires of about five healthy adults. To increase sequencing depth and limit assay-specific biases, different laboratories used diverse techniques to prepare libraries and sequence TCR repertoires. Each donor's leukapheresis produced roughly between about 0.85 and 10 billion PBMCs.

Using the deep immunoSEQ assay, multiplex PCR amplified TCR CDR3 regions from genomic DNA. Extracted genomic DNA from each cell subset was distributed evenly across all wells of several immunoSEQ 96-well plates, and each plate was treated as a replicate. For sorted subsets, around 0.2 ug genomic DNA, equal to about 30,000 T cell genomes, was loaded into each replicate PCR. Purified libraries were measured with a Qubit 3.0 fluorometer, size-checked on a Bioanalyzer 2100, and measured again with the KAPA Library Quantification kit. Each immunoSEQ 96-well plate was sequenced on its own single-read 150-cycle Illumina NextSeq 550 flow cell. As for how the authors treated the data: The immunoSEQ output contained only junctional sequences without quality scores, so filtering could not match that applied to full-length reads. Sequences were annotated with PyIR, a Python wrapper for IgBLAST v1.9, and V/J genes and CDR3 were assigned using IMGT germline references. Reads with weak V/J assignments (E-value above 1e-6), missing CDR3, stop codons, out-of-frame junctions, or ambiguous translated residues were removed. V3J clonotypes were defined as sequences sharing an identical inferred V gene, J gene, and CDR3 amino acid sequence. Percentage overlap between repertoires was calculated by dividing the number of shared unique clonotypes by the size of the smaller repertoire. RTK rarefaction, the Chao1 estimator, and Recon v2.1 estimates of unobserved clonotypes were used to assess repertoire richness. Generation probabilities were computed with OLGA for all TCRbeta clonotypes obtained by the gDNA method from a few donors. Not all clones reach the TCRdb copy of this immuneACCESS table, which keeps in-frame sequences only. Checked studies attribute under half of the gap to unresolved V genes and leave the rest unexplained. The DNA was the basis for D and trimming; V, J and clone size are from that table. The table for this sample lists about 680,000 clones; under 95% of them were counted only once. In total, the top ten clones hold approximately 24% of the sample.

The paper as a whole reports these results and caveats: Rarefaction of sorted-subset datasets indicated incomplete sequencing despite the large sequencing depth. Based on pairwise subsampling, the degree of clonotype sharing among donors was expected to be affected by sequencing depth. Clonotypes shared by all four sorted-subset donors showed higher generation probabilities than non-shared clonotypes. Because the study included only a small number of donors, the genetic and exposure-history diversity represented was limited. Naive subsets generally had larger estimated clonotype richness than memory subsets. Roughly 5% of naive CD4, 3.5% of naive CD8, around 2.3% of memory CD4, and 0.35% to 0.5% of memory CD8 clonotypes were shared across a few donors. Sampling was restricted to blood, and TCR repertoires in tissues likely differ from the TCR repertoires found in blood.

For the CD8 naive samples, CD45RO-negative cells were positively selected for CCR7, yielding a CD45RA+CCR7+ population from which TemRA cells were excluded. The donors were healthy, HIV-negative adults who had no recently reported acute infections or vaccinations. Every donor was a Caucasian adult living in Nashville, Tennessee, USA. Blood was collected by leukapheresis, and PBMCs were isolated by Ficoll-Histopaque density gradient centrifugation and then cryopreserved in liquid nitrogen vapor phase. Analytical flow cytometry was used to check the purity and quantity of every magnetically sorted T cell population. Genomic DNA was isolated from every sorted fraction and measured by UV absorbance on a Nanodrop 2000c. The cysteine opens and the phenylalanine closes a CDR3 of 14 amino acids. Only CDR3 DNA is held: 42 bases, read in frame from base 1. Here V drops 3 bases and J drops 8 bases, and the junction holds 4 bases not matched to any gene. CDR1 and CDR2 are read off the germline V gene as SNHLY and FYNNEI.

Sequencing was performed on naive CD8+ T cells sorted from blood. The sample's cell subset or site label, in plain terms: CD45RA+CCR7+. The sequence derives from a man aged 30-40 years in good health. The chain employs TRBV2 and TRBJ2-1; 10 middle bases align to TRBD2. The DNA sequence is given as TGTGCCAGCAGTGAGGGGACTAGCGTCGATGAGCAGTTCTTC. Its protein is CASSEGTSVDEQFF.